These 8 T cell receptor beta chains came from one sample sequenced in a study of graft-versus-host responses after intestinal transplantation. No antigen has been assigned to these receptors. The method was immunoSEQ multiplex PCR; TCRdb's version includes in-frame clones alone and lacks a portion of them. The sample includes some 83,000 clones, 90% to 95% seen only once; the top ten take 0.09% to 0.1%. The sample in question was unstimulated CD4+ T cells sorted from spleen or lymph node cells, obtained before intestinal transplant. The receptors were sampled from a human donor who received an intestinal transplant.

The genes are TRBV6-6 and TRBJ1-4; 8 nucleotides align to TRBD1. Losses at the gene ends were 0 bases for V and 7 bases for J; bases not matched to a gene: 4. This CDR3 has 15 amino acids. CDR1 is MNHNY and CDR2 is SVGAGI in the germline V gene (reference sequence). The CDR3 loop reads CASSYSPGGGEKLFF. The CDR3 DNA is TGTGCCAGCAGTTACTCGCCAGGGGGCGGTGAAAAACTGTTTTTT.

The genes are TRBV5-1 and TRBJ1-2; 9 positions agree with TRBD1. This CDR3 comprises 15 residues. Germline-derived CDR1 and CDR2 are SGHRS and YFSETQ. Unmatched junction bases numbered 6, after V lost 3 bases and J lost 3 bases. The CDR3 DNA sequence: TGCGCCAGCAGCTACCGGGACAGGGAGCACTATGGCTACACCTTC. Its protein product is CASSYRDREHYGYTF. Full variable domain (remainder filled in from reference TRBV5-1 and TRBJ1-2): KAGVTQTPRYLIKTRGQQVTLSCSPISGHRSVSWYQQTPGQGLQFLFEYFSETQRNKGNFPGRFSGRQFSNSRSEMNVSTLELGDSALYLCASSYRDREHYGYTFGSGTRLTVV.

The rearrangement links TRBV27 to TRBJ2-3; 7 bases are a match to TRBD1. The CDR3 has 14 amino acids. The J segment lost 5 bases and the V segment lost 5 bases, leaving 7 bases of the junction unmatched. Germline assignment: CDR1 MNHEY and CDR2 SMNVEV (reference sequence). CDR3 residues: CASSQGGRVDTQYF. The CDR3 DNA reads TGTGCCAGCAGTCAAGGGGGCAGGGTAGATACGCAGTATTTT.

V gene TRBV7-8 combines with J gene TRBJ2-7; D may be TRBD1 (6 bases). V lost 5 bases and J 6 bases, leaving 14 bases between the germline ends. Per germline, CDR1 SGHVS and CDR2 FQNEAQ. The CDR3 runs 13 residues. The CDR3: CASSLTTGSEQYF. The CDR3 nucleotides read TGTGCCAGCAGCCTGACGACAGGATCCGAGCAGTACTTC.

The rearrangement links TRBV10-3 to TRBJ2-3, with 11 positions matching TRBD2. The CDR3 covers 16 residues. The V and J ends lost 2 bases and 5 bases, in that order; junction bases with no gene match: 6. Per germline, CDR1 ENHRY and CDR2 SYGVKD. The chain's CDR3 is CAISEPGTSGGDTQYF. The CDR3 DNA reads TGTGCCATCAGTGAGCCCGGGACTAGCGGTGGAGATACGCAGTATTTT.

The rearrangement joins TRBV30 to TRBJ1-1; the D gene is possibly TRBD1 (5 bases). In germline, CDR1 is GTSNPN, CDR2 SVGIG (reference sequence). V was trimmed by 3 bases and J by 6 bases, leaving 8 bases between them. The CDR3 totals 11 residues. The CDR3 protein is CAWRIQAEAFF. The CDR3 nucleotides read TGTGCCTGGAGGATACAGGCTGAAGCTTTCTTT.

V and J are TRBV7-9 and TRBJ1-1, with D maybe TRBD1 (5 bases). V was pared by 1 base and J by 0 bases, with 15 bases between. In germline, CDR1 is SEHNR, CDR2 FQNEAQ (reference sequence). This CDR3 has 17 residues. The CDR3 loop is CASSLVPRRQLNTEAFF. The CDR3 DNA reads TGTGCCAGCAGCTTAGTCCCAAGACGACAGTTGAACACTGAAGCTTTCTTT.

This rearrangement joins TRBV25-1 to TRBJ1-3; D not resolved. CDR3 size: 13 residues. Germline CDR1 is MGHDK and CDR2 is SYGVNS. With 8 bases removed from V and 3 bases from J, the gap between germline ends came to 11 bases. CDR3 coding DNA: TGTGCCAGCGGGCGGGGAGATGGAAACACCATATATTTT. Residues: CASGRGDGNTIYF.